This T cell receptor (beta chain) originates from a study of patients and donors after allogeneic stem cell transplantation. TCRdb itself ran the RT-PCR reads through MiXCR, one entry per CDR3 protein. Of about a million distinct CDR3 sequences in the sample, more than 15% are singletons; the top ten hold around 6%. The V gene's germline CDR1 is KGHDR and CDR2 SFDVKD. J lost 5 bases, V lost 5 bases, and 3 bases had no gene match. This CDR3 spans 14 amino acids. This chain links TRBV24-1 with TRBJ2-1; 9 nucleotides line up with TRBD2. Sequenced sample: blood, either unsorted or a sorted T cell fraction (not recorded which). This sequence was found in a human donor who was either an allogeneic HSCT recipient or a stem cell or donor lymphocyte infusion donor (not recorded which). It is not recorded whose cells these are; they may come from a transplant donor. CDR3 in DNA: TGTGCCACCAGTGGAGCGGGGGGACACAATGAGCAGTTCTTC. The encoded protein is CATSGAGGHNEQFF.